Following are 15 T cell receptor beta chains from one sample sequenced in a study of T cell repertoires in cytomegalovirus infection. TCRdb used MiXCR to reprocess the reads, holding one entry per CDR3 protein. The table includes approximately 180,000 distinct CDR3 sequences, 17% detected once. The sequencing sample was made of CD8+ T cells from PBMCs. These TCRs come from a human donor in good health (CMV status not recorded). Some clones in this sample may be carry-over from other donors' samples.

This clonotype appeared a few times. V usage is TRBV4-2 and J usage is TRBJ2-1; perhaps D is TRBD1 or TRBD2 (5 bases each). The CDR3 loop spans 17 amino acids. Germline-derived CDR1 and CDR2 are LGHNA and YNFKEQ. V shed 0 bases and J shed 0 bases, with 12 bases lying between them. The CDR3 sequence: CASSQDVPGTSYNEQFF. The CDR3 DNA reads as TGTGCCAGCAGCCAAGACGTCCCGGGGACCTCCTACAATGAGCAGTTCTTC.

Ten or more counts support this clonotype. This chain links TRBV5-1 with TRBJ1-2; D unresolved. Germline values: CDR1 SGHRS, CDR2 YFSETQ. V lost 1 base to trimming and J lost 7 bases, with 14 bases between them. The CDR3 sequence is 14 residues long. The DNA for the CDR3 is TGCGCCAGCAGCTTGCGTGAGACTCGGTTTGGCTACACCTTC. Protein product: CASSLRETRFGYTF.

This chain connects TRBV5-5 to TRBJ2-7; D uncertain. The CDR3 is 14 residues long. V was trimmed by 2 bases and J by 2 bases, leaving 11 bases between them. Per the germline V gene, CDR1 is SGHKS and CDR2 is YYEKEE (reference sequence). The CDR3 here is CASSFNRAAYEQYF. The CDR3 nucleotides are TGTGCCAGCAGCTTTAACCGGGCGGCCTACGAGCAGTACTTC.

This chain uses TRBV19 with TRBJ1-1; D gene ambiguous. V was cut by 0 bases and J by 4 bases, with 12 bases left in between. This CDR3 is 15 amino acids long. Germline values: CDR1 LNHDA, CDR2 SQIVND (reference sequence). Here the CDR3 reads CASSIDPVPGTEAFF. In nucleotides, the CDR3 is TGTGCCAGTAGTATAGATCCGGTCCCAGGCACTGAAGCTTTCTTT.

This clonotype was observed a few times. CDR3 residues: CASSQDKWGSNSPLHF. For the CDR3, the DNA is TGCGCCAGCAGCCAAGATAAATGGGGAAGTAATTCACCCCTCCACTTT. V gene TRBV4-1 combines with J gene TRBJ1-6; D gene uncertain. V lost 0 bases and J 6 bases, leaving 12 bases between the germline ends. CDR1 is MGHRA and CDR2 is YSYEKL in the germline V gene. This CDR3 has 16 residues.

This sequence joins TRBV19 and TRBJ2-5; D gene unclear. The CDR3 has 15 amino acids. Germline V lookup: CDR1 LNHDA, CDR2 SQIVND (reference sequence). Trimming took off 6 bases at V and 0 bases at J, with 14 bases between the two ends. Written as DNA, the CDR3 is TGTGCCAGTAGAGCTCGGGCTTTCTACCAAGAGACCCAGTACTTC. Translating gives CASRARAFYQETQYF.

This clonotype was picked up many times. The CDR3 reads CASSSDRVSYEQYF. The CDR3 coding sequence is TGTGCCAGCAGTTCAGACAGGGTTAGCTACGAGCAGTACTTC. V is TRBV27 and J is TRBJ2-7, with 7 bases fitting TRBD1. V lost 4 bases to trimming and J lost 3 bases; unmatched junction nucleotides: 6. Germline lookup yields CDR1 MNHEY and CDR2 SMNVEV (reference sequence). The CDR3 spans 14 residues.

This clonotype was counted a few times. This chain connects TRBV7-9 to TRBJ1-2, with D possibly TRBD1 on 5 matching bases. Trimming took 5 bases from V and 4 from J, leaving 14 bases between them. CDR1 SEHNR and CDR2 FQNEAQ come from the germline V gene (reference sequence). The CDR3 runs 14 residues. CDR3 in amino acids: CASSGIGGGYGYTF. The DNA for the CDR3 is TGTGCCAGCAGCGGTATAGGCGGGGGCTATGGCTACACCTTC.

This clonotype showed up just a few times. This rearrangement joins TRBV20-1 to TRBJ2-3; D is ambiguous. There are 17 residues in the CDR3. Germline CDR1 is DFQATT and CDR2 is SNEGSKA (reference sequence). V was trimmed by 6 bases and J by 2 bases, leaving 24 bases between them. CDR3 region: CSASTPDPKDFTDTQYF. CDR3 sequence (DNA): TGCAGTGCCAGTACTCCGGATCCCAAGGATTTCACAGATACGCAGTATTTT.

This clonotype was counted many times. This rearrangement joins TRBV7-8 to TRBJ1-2, with 9 bases identical to TRBD1. The germline CDR1 and CDR2 sequences are SGHVS and FQNEAQ. V dropped 6 bases and J dropped 8; count of bases not matched to a gene: 7. The CDR3 is made up of 13 amino acids. CDR3 in DNA: TGTGCCAGCAGAGATAGGACAGGGGCCGGCTACACCTTC. Its translation is CASRDRTGAGYTF.

This clonotype was counted only a few times. V gene TRBV6-2 or TRBV6-3 combines with J gene TRBJ2-1; 7 nucleotides match TRBD1. The germline V gene encodes CDR1 MNHEY and CDR2 SVGEGT. The CDR3 runs 16 residues. Losses at the gene ends were 3 bases for V and 7 bases for J; bases not matched to a gene: 12. CDR3 nucleotides: TGTGCCAGCAGTTATGGTGAGGGGGCCCGCGGGAATGAGCAGTTCTTC. As protein: CASSYGEGARGNEQFF.

The table lists this clonotype with a few counts. The chain couples TRBV4-1 to TRBJ2-7, with unresolved D. The V gene lost 0 bases and the J gene lost 1 base, with 7 bases spanning the gap. The CDR3 sequence is 14 residues long. CDR1 and CDR2 from the germline V gene are MGHRA and YSYEKL. The CDR3 region has the DNA TGCGCCAGCAGCCAAGACGGCAGGTCCTACGAGCAGTACTTC. Its protein product is CASSQDGRSYEQYF.

This clonotype was picked up one time. The gene calls are TRBV10-3 and TRBJ2-3; 7 bases agree with TRBD1. The CDR3 has 15 residues. V trimming: 6 bases; J trimming: 0 bases; junction bases outside the gene matches: 6. The germline V gene encodes CDR1 ENHRY and CDR2 SYGVKD. The CDR3 here is CAISEPRGSTDTQYF. As DNA, the CDR3 is TGTGCCATCAGCGAACCCAGGGGGAGCACAGATACGCAGTATTTT.

The V call is TRBV7-2, the J call TRBJ2-1, with D maybe TRBD2 (6 bases). The CDR3 length is 15 residues. The V end lost 2 bases, the J end lost 6 bases, and 14 bases lay between the germline ends. Germline-derived CDR1 and CDR2 are SGHTA and FQGNSA. CDR3 loop: CASSLRTSKFNEQFF. For the CDR3, the DNA is TGTGCCAGCAGCTTAAGAACTAGCAAGTTCAATGAGCAGTTCTTC.

The chain carries TRBV5-5 and TRBJ2-7, with TRBD1 identical over 8 bases. V lost 6 bases, J lost 2 bases, and 7 bases stayed unmatched. There are 14 residues in the CDR3. Germline V CDR1 and CDR2: SGHKS, YYEKEE (reference sequence). The DNA for the CDR3 is TGTGCCAGCACCAACCGGGACAGGACCTACGAGCAGTACTTC. Its translation is CASTNRDRTYEQYF.